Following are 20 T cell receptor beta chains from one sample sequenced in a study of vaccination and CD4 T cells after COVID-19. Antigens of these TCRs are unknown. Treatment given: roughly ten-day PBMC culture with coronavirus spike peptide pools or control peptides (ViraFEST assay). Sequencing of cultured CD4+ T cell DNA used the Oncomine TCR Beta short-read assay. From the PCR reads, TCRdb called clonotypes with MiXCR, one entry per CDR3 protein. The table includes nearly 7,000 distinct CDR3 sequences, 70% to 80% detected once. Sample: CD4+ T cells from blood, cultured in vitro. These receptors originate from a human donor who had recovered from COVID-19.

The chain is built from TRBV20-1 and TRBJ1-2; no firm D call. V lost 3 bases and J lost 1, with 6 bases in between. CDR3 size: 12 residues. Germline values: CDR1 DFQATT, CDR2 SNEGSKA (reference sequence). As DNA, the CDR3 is TGCAGTGCTAGGACACTTAACTATGGCTACACCTTC. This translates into CSARTLNYGYTF.

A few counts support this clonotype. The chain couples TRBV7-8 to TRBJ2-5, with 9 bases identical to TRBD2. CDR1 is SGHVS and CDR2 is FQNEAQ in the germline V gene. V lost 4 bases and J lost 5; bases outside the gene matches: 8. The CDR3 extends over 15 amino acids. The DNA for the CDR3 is TGTGCCAGCAGCTCGCGGGGGGGGCGATTGGAGACCCAGTACTTC. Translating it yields CASSSRGGRLETQYF.

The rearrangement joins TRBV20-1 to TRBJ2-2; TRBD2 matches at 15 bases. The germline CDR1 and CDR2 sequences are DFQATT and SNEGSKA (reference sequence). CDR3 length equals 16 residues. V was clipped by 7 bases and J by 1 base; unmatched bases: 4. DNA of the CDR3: TGCAGTGTTGGGGGACTAGCGGGAGGGAACACCGGGGAGCTGTTTTTT. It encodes CSVGGLAGGNTGELFF.

As DNA, the CDR3 is TGTGCCAGTAGTCGGGACAGGGAAAACTATGGCTACACCTTC. Translated, it gives CASSRDRENYGYTF. V and J are TRBV19 and TRBJ1-2, with 9 bases identical to TRBD1. The V segment lost 5 bases and the J segment 2 bases; nucleotides outside the gene matches: 3. The CDR3 extends over 14 amino acids. CDR1 is LNHDA and CDR2 is SQIVND in the germline V gene (reference sequence).

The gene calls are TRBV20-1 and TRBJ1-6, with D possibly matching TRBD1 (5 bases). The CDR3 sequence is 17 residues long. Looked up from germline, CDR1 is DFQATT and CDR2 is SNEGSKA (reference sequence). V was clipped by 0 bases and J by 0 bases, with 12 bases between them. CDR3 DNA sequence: TGCAGTGCTAGAGATGCACAGGCCCGCTCCTATAATTCACCCCTCCACTTT. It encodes CSARDAQARSYNSPLHF.

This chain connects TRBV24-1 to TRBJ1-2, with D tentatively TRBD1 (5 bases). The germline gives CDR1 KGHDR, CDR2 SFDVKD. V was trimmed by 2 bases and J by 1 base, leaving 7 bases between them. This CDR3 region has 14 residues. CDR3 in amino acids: CATSDSGLNYGYTF. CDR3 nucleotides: TGTGCCACCAGTGATTCAGGGCTTAACTATGGCTACACCTTC.

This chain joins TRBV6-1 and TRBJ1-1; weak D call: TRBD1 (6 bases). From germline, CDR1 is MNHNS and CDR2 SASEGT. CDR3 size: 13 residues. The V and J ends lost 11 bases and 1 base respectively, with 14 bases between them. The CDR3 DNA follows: TGTGCCGTACAACGAGGGGGGAACACTGAAGCTTTCTTT. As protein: CAVQRGGNTEAFF.

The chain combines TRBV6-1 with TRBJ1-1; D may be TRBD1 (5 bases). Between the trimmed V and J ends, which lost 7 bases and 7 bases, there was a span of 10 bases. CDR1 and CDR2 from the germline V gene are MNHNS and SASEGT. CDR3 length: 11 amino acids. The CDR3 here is CASTPRGEAFF. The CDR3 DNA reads TGTGCCAGCACCCCGAGGGGTGAAGCTTTCTTT.

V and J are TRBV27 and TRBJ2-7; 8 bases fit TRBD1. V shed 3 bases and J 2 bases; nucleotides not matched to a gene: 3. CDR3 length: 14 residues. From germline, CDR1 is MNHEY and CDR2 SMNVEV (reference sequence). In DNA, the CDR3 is TGTGCCAGCAGTTTTAGCAGGGGGCCCTACGAGCAGTACTTC. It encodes CASSFSRGPYEQYF.

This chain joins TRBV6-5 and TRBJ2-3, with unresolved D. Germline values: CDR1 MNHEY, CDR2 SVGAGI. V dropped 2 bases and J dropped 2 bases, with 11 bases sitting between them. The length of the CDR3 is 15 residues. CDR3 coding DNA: TGTGCCAGCAGTTACGGATCTTATACCACAGATACGCAGTATTTT. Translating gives CASSYGSYTTDTQYF.

This CDR3 reads CASSLSRHNSPLHF. The CDR3 DNA follows: TGTGCCAGCAGTTTAAGCAGACATAATTCACCCCTCCACTTT. The chain has TRBV27 and TRBJ1-6; D is unclear. V lost 2 bases and J 5 bases, leaving 7 bases between the germline ends. CDR1 and CDR2 (germline): MNHEY, SMNVEV (reference sequence). The CDR3 extends over 14 amino acids.

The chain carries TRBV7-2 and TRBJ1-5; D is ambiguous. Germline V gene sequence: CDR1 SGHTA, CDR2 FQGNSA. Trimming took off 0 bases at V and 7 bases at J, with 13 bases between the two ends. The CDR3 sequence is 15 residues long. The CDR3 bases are TGTGCCAGCAGCTTAGCGAGCGGAGGGAAGCAGCCCCAGCATTTT. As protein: CASSLASGGKQPQHF.

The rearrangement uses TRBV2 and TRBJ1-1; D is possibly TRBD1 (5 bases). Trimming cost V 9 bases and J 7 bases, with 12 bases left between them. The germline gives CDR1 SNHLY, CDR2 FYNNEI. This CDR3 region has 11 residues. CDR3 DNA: TGTGCCAGTGGGGGGGACGGTGAAGCTTTCTTT. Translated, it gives CASGGDGEAFF.

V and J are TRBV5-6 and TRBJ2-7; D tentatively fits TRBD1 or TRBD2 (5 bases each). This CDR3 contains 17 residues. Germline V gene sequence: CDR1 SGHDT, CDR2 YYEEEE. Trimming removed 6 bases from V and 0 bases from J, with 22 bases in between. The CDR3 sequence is CASTKEVLLQGSYEQYF. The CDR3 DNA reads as TGTGCCAGCACCAAGGAGGTCTTGCTCCAGGGCTCCTACGAGCAGTACTTC.

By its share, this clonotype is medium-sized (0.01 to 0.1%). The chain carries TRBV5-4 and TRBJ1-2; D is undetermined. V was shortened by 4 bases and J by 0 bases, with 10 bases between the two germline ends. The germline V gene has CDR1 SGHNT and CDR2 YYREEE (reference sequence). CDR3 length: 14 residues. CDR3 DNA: TGTGCCAGCAGCCCCCGGGCTCCTAACTATGGCTACACCTTC. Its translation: CASSPRAPNYGYTF.

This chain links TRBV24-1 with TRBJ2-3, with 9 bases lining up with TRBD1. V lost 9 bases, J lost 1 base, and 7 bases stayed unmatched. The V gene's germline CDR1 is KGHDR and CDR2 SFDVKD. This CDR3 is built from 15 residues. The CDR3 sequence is CATSQQGAGTDTQYF. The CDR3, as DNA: TGTGCCACCTCTCAACAGGGGGCGGGCACAGATACGCAGTATTTT.

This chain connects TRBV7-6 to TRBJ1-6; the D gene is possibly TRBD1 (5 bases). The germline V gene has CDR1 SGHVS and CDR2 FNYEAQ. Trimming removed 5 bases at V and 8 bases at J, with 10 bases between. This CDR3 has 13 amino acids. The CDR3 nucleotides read TGTGCCAGCAGCCACAGCAGGGATTCACCCCTCCACTTT. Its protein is CASSHSRDSPLHF. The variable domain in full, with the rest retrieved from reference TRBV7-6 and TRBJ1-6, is GAGVSQSPRYKVTKRGQDVALRCDPISGHVSLYWYRQALGQGPEFLTYFNYEAQQDKSGLPNDRFSAERPEGSISTLTIQRTEQRDSAMYRCASSHSRDSPLHFGNGTRLTVT.

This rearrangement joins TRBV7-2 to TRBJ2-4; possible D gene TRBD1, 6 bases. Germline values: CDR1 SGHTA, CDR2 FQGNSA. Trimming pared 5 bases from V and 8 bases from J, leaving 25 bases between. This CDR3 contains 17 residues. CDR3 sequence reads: CASSEQTGTTPRDIQYF. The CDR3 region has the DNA TGTGCCAGCAGCGAGCAGACCGGGACAACTCCCCGGGACATTCAGTACTTC.

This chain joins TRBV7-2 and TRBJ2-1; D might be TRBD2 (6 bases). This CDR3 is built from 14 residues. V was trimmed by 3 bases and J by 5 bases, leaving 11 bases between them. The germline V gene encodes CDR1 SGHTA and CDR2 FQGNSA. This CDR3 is CASSFSRGNNEQFF. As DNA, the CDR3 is TGTGCCAGCAGCTTTTCACGGGGGAACAATGAGCAGTTCTTC.

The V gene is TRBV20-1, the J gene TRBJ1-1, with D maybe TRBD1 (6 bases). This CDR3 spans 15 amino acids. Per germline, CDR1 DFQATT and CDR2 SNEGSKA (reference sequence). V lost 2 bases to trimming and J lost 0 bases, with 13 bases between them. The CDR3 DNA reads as TGCAGTGCTAGACCCCCTCAGGGGCTGAACACTGAAGCTTTCTTT. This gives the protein CSARPPQGLNTEAFF.